The clone carrying this T cell receptor (beta chain) showed up just a few times. The sample comes from a study of blood T cell repertoires in COVID-19. This table comes from immunoSEQ multiplex PCR, and its TCRdb copy is limited to in-frame clones, with some not included. The repertoire holds around 300,000 clones, with around 87% as singletons. Participant age was roughly 18 to 89 years, and participants resided in roughly 25 US areas. Participants were placed into cohorts based on the clinical history they reported. Cohort 3 donors counted as recovered after two negative PCRs, clearance, or resolved symptoms. CDR3 length equals 15 residues. Trimming cost V 3 bases and J 4 bases; bases outside gene matches: 9. Germline V gene lookup returns CDR1 SGDLS and CDR2 YYNGEE.

Sequenced: PBMCs or T cells enriched from blood (not recorded which). V and J are TRBV9 and TRBJ1-2; 7 bases line up with TRBD1. This sequence was found in a woman in her 30s who had recovered from COVID-19. CDR3 residues: CASSAGDSVIYGYTF. CDR3 in DNA: TGTGCCAGCAGCGCCGGGGACAGCGTTATCTATGGCTACACCTTC.